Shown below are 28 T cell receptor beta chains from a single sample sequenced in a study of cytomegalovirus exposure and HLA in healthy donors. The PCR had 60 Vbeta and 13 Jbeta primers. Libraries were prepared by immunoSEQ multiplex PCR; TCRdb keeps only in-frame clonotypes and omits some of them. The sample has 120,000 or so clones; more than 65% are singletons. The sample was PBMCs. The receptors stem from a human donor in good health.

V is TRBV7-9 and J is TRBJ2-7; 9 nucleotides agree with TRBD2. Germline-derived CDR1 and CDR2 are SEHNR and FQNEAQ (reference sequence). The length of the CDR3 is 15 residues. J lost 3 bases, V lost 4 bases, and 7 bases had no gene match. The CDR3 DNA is TGTGCCAGCAGCTCCCACTCACTAGCGGGCTACGAGCAGTACTTC. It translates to CASSSHSLAGYEQYF.

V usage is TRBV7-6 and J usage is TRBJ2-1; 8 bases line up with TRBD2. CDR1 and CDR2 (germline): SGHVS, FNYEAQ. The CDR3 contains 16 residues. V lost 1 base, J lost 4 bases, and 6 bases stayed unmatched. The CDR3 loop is CASSLVRAGEYNEQFF. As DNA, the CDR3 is TGTGCCAGCAGCTTAGTTCGAGCGGGAGAGTACAATGAGCAGTTCTTC.

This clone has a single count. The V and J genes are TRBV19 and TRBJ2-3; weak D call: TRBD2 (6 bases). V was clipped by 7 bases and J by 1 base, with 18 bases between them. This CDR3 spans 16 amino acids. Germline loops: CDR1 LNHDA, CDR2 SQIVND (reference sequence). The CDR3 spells CASTPGGRPRTDTQYF. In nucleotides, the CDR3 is TGTGCCAGTACCCCCGGAGGGAGGCCCCGCACAGATACGCAGTATTTT. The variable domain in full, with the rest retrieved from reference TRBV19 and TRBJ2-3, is DGGITQSPKYLFRKEGQNVTLSCEQNLNHDAMYWYRQDPGQGLRLIYYSQIVNDFQKGDIAEGYSVSREKKESFPLTVTSAQKNPTAFYLCASTPGGRPRTDTQYFGPGTRLTVL.

The CDR3 region is CASSPSQGLNSGNTIYF. The DNA for the CDR3 is TGTGCCAGCAGCCCCAGCCAAGGACTCAACTCTGGAAACACCATATATTTT. The chain is built from TRBV7-8 and TRBJ1-3; D is uncertain. Germline CDR1 is SGHVS and CDR2 is FQNEAQ. The V end lost 5 bases, the J end lost 0 bases, and 17 bases lay between the germline ends. CDR3 size: 17 residues.

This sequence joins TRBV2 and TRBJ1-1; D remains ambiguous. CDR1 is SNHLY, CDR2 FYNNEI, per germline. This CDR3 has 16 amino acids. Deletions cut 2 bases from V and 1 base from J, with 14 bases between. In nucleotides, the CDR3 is TGTGCCAGCAGTGAACCCGGCGCGGGGTCGAACACTGAAGCTTTCTTT. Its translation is CASSEPGAGSNTEAFF.

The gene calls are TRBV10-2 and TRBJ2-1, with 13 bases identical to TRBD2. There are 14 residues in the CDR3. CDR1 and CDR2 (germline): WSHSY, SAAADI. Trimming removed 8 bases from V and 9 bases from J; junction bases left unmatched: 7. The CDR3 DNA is TGCGCCAGCTTCGGGACTAGCGGGACCGTTGAGCAGTTCTTC. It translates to CASFGTSGTVEQFF.

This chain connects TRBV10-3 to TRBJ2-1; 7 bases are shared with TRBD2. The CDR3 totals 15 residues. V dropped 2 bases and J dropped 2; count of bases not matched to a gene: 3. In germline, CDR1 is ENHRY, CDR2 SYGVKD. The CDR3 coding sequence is TGTGCCATCAGTGAGCGCGGGAGCACCTACAATGAGCAGTTCTTC. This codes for CAISERGSTYNEQFF.

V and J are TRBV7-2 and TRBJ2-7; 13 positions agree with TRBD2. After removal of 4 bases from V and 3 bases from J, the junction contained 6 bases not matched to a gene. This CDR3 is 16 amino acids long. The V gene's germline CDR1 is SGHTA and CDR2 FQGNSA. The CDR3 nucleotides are TGTGCCAGCAGCTGGACTAGCGGGAGTGGGTACTACGAGCAGTACTTC. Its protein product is CASSWTSGSGYYEQYF.

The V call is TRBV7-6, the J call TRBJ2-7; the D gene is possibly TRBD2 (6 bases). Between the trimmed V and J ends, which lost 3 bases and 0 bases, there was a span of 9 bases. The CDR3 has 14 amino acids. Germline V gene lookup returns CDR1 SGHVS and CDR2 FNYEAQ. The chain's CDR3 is CASSFREASYEQYF. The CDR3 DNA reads TGTGCCAGCAGCTTCAGGGAGGCCTCCTACGAGCAGTACTTC.

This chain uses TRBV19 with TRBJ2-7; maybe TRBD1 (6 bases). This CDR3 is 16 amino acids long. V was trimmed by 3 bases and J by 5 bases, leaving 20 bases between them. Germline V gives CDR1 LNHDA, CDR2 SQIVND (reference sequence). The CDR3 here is CASSIGFRDTLDEQYF. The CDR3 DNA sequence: TGTGCCAGTAGTATCGGCTTCCGGGACACCCTCGACGAGCAGTACTTC.

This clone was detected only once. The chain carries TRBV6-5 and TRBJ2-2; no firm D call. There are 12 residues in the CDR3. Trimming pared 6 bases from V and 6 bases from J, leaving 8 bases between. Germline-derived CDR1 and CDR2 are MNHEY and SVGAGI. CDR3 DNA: TGTGCCAGCAGGCTAGGCGCCGGGGAGCTGTTTTTT. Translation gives CASRLGAGELFF.

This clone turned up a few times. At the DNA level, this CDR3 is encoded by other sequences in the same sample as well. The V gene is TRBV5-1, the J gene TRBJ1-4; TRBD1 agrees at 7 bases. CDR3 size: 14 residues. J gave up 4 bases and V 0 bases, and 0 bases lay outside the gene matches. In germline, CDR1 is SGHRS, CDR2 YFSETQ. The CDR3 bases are TGCGCCAGCAGCTTGGGACAGGGTAATGAAAAACTGTTTTTT. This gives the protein CASSLGQGNEKLFF.

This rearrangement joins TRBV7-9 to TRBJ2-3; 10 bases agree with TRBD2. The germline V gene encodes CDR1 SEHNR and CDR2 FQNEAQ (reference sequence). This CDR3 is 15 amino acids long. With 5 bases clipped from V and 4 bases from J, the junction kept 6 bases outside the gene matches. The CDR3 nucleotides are TGTGCCAGCAGCCCGAAAGCGGGAGGGCCAGATACGCAGTATTTT. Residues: CASSPKAGGPDTQYF.

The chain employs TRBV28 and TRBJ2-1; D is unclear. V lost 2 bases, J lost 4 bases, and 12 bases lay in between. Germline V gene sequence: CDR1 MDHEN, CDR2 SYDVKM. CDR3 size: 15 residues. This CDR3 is CASSLSLDSYNEQFF. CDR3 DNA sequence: TGTGCCAGCAGTTTAAGTCTCGACTCATACAATGAGCAGTTCTTC.

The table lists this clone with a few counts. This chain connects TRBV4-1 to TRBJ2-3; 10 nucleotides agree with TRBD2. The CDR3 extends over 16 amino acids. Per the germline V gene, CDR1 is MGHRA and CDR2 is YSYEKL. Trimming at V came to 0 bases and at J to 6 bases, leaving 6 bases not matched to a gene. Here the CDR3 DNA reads TGCGCCAGCAGCCAAGAACCTAGCGGGAGAACGGATACGCAGTATTTT. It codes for CASSQEPSGRTDTQYF.

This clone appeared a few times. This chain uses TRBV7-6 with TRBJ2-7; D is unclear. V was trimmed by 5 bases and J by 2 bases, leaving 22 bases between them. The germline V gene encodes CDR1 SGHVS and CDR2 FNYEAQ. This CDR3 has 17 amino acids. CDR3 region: CASSPRSLRDNAYEQYF. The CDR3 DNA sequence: TGTGCCAGCAGCCCAAGAAGTTTACGCGATAACGCCTACGAGCAGTACTTC.

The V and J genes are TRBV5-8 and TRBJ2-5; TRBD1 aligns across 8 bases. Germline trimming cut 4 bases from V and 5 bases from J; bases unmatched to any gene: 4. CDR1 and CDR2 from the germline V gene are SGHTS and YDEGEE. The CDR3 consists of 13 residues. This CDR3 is CASSRQGLETQYF. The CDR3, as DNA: TGTGCCAGCAGCCGACAGGGGTTGGAGACCCAGTACTTC.

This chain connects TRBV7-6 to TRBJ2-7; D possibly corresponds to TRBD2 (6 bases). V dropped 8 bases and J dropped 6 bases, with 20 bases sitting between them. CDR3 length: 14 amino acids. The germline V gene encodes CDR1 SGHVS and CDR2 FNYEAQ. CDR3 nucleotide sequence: TGTGCCAGCTCCCCCTCCGGGGGAGTGGGCGAGCAGTACTTC. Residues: CASSPSGGVGEQYF. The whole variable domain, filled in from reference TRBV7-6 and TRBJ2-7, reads GAGVSQSPRYKVTKRGQDVALRCDPISGHVSLYWYRQALGQGPEFLTYFNYEAQQDKSGLPNDRFSAERPEGSISTLTIQRTEQRDSAMYRCASSPSGGVGEQYFGPGTRLTVT.

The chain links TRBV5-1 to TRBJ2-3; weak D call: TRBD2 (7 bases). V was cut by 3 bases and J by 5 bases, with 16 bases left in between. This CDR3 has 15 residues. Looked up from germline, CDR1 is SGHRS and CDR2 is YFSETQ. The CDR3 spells CASSSEGGRLDTQYF. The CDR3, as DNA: TGCGCCAGCAGCTCGGAGGGGGGGCGCTTAGATACGCAGTATTTT.

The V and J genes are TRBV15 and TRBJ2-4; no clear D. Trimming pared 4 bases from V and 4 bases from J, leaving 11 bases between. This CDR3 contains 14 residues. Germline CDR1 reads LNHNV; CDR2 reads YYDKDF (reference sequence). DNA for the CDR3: TGTGCCACCAGCAAAGGAGACTCAAAAAACATTCAGTACTTC. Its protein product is CATSKGDSKNIQYF.

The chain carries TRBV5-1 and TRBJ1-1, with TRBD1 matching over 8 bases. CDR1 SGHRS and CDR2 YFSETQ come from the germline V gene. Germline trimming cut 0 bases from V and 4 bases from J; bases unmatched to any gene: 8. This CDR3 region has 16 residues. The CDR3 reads CASSLVPGGLATEAFF. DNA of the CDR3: TGCGCCAGCAGCTTGGTTCCAGGGGGCTTGGCCACTGAAGCTTTCTTT.

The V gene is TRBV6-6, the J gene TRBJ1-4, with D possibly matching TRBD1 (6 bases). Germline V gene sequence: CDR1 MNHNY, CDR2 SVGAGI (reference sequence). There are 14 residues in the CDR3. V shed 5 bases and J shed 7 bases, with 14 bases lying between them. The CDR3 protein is CASSATGRGEKLFF. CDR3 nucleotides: TGTGCCAGCAGTGCTACAGGGAGGGGTGAAAAACTGTTTTTT.

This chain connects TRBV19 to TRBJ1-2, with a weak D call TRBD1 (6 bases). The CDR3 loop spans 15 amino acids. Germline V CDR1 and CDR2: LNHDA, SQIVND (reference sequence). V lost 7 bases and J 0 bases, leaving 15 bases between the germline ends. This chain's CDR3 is CASMGAATANYGYTF. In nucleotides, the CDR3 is TGTGCCAGTATGGGGGCAGCCACCGCTAACTATGGCTACACCTTC. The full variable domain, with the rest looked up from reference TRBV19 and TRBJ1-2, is DGGITQSPKYLFRKEGQNVTLSCEQNLNHDAMYWYRQDPGQGLRLIYYSQIVNDFQKGDIAEGYSVSREKKESFPLTVTSAQKNPTAFYLCASMGAATANYGYTFGSGTRLTVV.

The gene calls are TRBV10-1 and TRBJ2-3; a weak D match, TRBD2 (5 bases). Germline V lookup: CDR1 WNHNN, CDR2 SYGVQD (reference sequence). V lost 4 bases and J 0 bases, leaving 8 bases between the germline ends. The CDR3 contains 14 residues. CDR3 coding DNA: TGCGCCAGCAGTGGTCAGCGGAGCACAGATACGCAGTATTTT. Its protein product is CASSGQRSTDTQYF.

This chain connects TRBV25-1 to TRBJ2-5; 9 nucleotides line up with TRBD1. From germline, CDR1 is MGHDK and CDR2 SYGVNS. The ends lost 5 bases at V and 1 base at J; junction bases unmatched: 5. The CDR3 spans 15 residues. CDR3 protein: CASSPGTGFQETQYF. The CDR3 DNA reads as TGTGCCAGCAGTCCCGGGACAGGGTTCCAAGAGACCCAGTACTTC.

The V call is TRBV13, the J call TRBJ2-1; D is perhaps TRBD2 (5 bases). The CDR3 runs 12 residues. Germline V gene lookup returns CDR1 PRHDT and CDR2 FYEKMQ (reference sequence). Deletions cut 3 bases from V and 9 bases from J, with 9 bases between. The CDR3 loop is CASSLGAGEQFF. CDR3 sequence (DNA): TGTGCCAGCAGCTTGGGCGCGGGTGAGCAGTTCTTC.

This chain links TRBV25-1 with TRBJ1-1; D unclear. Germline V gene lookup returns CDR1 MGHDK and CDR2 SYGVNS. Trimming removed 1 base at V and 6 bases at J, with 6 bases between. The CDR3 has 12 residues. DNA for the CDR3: TGTGCCAGCAGTGAATTGGGCGCTGAAGCTTTCTTT. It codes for CASSELGAEAFF.

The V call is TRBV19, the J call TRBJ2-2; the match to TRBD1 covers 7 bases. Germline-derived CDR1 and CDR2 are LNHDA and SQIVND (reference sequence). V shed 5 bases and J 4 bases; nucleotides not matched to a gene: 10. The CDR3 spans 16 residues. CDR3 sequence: CASSHRPGQRTGELFF. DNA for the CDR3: TGTGCCAGTAGTCACCGCCCGGGACAGCGCACCGGGGAGCTGTTTTTT.